This T cell receptor beta chain was found in a study of technical replicates of blood from a handful of donors. The table came from immunoSEQ multiplex PCR; TCRdb's copy has only in-frame clones and leaves some out. Of about 89,000 clones in the sample, approximately 94% are singletons; the top ten hold 0.24%. Trimming removed 5 bases at V and 0 bases at J, with 20 bases between. The CDR3 has 17 residues. CDR1 MGHRA and CDR2 YSYEKL come from the germline V gene. The specimen sequenced was T cells isolated from PBMCs. The genes are TRBV4-1 and TRBJ2-7; D perhaps matches TRBD1 (6 bases). This receptor was obtained from a human donor in good health. The chain's CDR3 is CASSLGAYGFSSYEQYF. CDR3 DNA: TGCGCCAGCAGCTTGGGGGCCTACGGGTTCAGCTCCTACGAGCAGTACTTC.